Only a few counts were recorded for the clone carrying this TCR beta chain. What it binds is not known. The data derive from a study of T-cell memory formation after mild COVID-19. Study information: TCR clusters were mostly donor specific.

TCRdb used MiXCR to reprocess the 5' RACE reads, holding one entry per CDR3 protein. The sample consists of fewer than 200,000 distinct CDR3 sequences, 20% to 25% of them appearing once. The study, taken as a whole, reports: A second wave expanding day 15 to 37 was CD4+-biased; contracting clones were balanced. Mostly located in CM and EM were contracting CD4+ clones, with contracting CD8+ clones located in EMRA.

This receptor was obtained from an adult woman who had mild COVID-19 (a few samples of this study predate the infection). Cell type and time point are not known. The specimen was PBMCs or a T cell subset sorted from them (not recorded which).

CDR3 sequence: CASSFSGGGPSYEQYF. CDR3 bases: TGTGCCAGCAGTTTTAGTGGTGGCGGCCCCTCCTACGAGCAGTACTTC. The chain recombines TRBV27 with TRBJ2-7; D ambiguous. The V gene's germline CDR1 is MNHEY and CDR2 SMNVEV (reference sequence). The V end was cut by 3 bases, the J end by 0 bases, with 15 bases between. The CDR3 extends over 16 amino acids.